The rows below give T cell receptor beta chains drawn from one sample of a study of blood T cell repertoires in COVID-19. Generated by immunoSEQ multiplex PCR, the TCRdb table keeps only in-frame clones and is missing some. The repertoire has a few hundred thousand clones, approximately 81% of them found once; the top ten carry under 3%. Sequenced material: PBMCs or T cells enriched from blood (not recorded which). The receptors stem from a woman between 50 and 59 years old who had recovered from COVID-19. CDR3s include the opening cysteine and the closing phenylalanine or tryptophan. D genes are given only for firm matches. Clone size is shown for a subset of rows, as once, few, many or a class of expanded clone.

V gene,clone size,D gene,J gene,CDR3 protein,CDR3 DNA
TRBV19,once,TRBD1,TRBJ2-7,CASSRGMVQDYEQYF,TGTGCCAGTAGCAGGGGGATGGTTCAGGACTACGAGCAGTACTTC
TRBV6-6,once,-,TRBJ2-7,CASSPDRSSNEQYF,TGTGCCAGCAGCCCCGACAGGTCCAGCAACGAGCAGTACTTC
TRBV9,few,TRBD2,TRBJ2-1,CASSKHPAGSGPSSYNEQFF,TGTGCCAGCAGCAAACACCCTGCGGGTAGCGGGCCGAGCTCCTACAATGAGCAGTTCTTC
TRBV9,-,-,TRBJ2-1,CASSLSWSGSYNEQFF,TGTGCCAGCAGCCTCTCGTGGAGCGGGTCTTACAATGAGCAGTTCTTC
TRBV28,-,TRBD2,TRBJ2-1,CASSFPGTSFNEQFF,TGTGCCAGCAGTTTCCCCGGGACTAGCTTTAATGAGCAGTTCTTC
TRBV6-2/TRBV6-3,-,TRBD2,TRBJ2-2,CASSYSGRAGELFF,TGTGCCAGCAGTTACAGCGGGAGGGCCGGGGAGCTGTTTTTT
TRBV5-6,-,TRBD1,TRBJ1-2,CASSSRDRGNYGYTF,TGTGCCAGCAGCTCCCGGGACAGAGGGAACTATGGCTACACCTTC
TRBV19,few,-,TRBJ1-1,CASSNDGWNTEAFF,TGTGCCAGTAGTAACGACGGGTGGAACACTGAAGCTTTCTTT
TRBV5-1,-,-,TRBJ2-3,CASSPEALLKADTQYF,TGCGCCAGCAGCCCCGAGGCCCTACTCAAGGCAGATACGCAGTATTTT
TRBV4-1,-,TRBD1,TRBJ2-3,CASSGQGAGTDTQYF,TGCGCCAGCAGCGGACAGGGGGCTGGGACAGATACGCAGTATTTT
TRBV9,-,-,TRBJ1-3,CASSVLSGTTGNTIYF,TGTGCCAGCAGCGTATTATCAGGAACAACTGGAAACACCATATATTTT
TRBV2,few,TRBD1,TRBJ1-2,CASSERDRYSSISGYTF,TGTGCCAGCAGTGAGAGGGACAGATACTCCTCAATCTCTGGCTACACCTTC
TRBV7-7,-,TRBD2,TRBJ2-7,CASSLNRLAGVFYEQYF,TGTGCCAGCAGCTTAAATCGTCTAGCGGGAGTTTTCTACGAGCAGTACTTC
TRBV15,-,-,TRBJ2-5,CATSSELTSQETQYF,TGTGCCACCAGCAGTGAACTGACTAGCCAAGAGACCCAGTACTTC
TRBV7-2,-,TRBD1,TRBJ2-7,CASSSDRGYEQYF,TGTGCCAGCAGCTCGGACAGGGGCTACGAGCAGTACTTC
TRBV28,-,TRBD1,TRBJ1-2,CASRGGTGGFLYGYTF,TGTGCCAGCAGGGGGGGGACAGGGGGCTTCCTCTATGGCTACACCTTC
TRBV30,few,-,TRBJ1-1,CAWSVQGSTEAFF,TGTGCCTGGAGTGTGCAGGGCAGCACTGAAGCTTTCTTT
TRBV14,few,TRBD1,TRBJ2-2,CASSHRTGTSTGELFF,TGTGCCAGCAGCCATCGGACAGGGACGTCAACCGGGGAGCTGTTTTTT
TRBV24-1,-,TRBD1,TRBJ2-1,CATSDSGTGGYNEQFF,TGTGCCACCAGTGATAGCGGGACAGGGGGCTACAATGAGCAGTTCTTC
TRBV27,-,-,TRBJ1-1,CASSLSRSTEAFF,TGTGCCAGCAGTTTATCCAGGTCAACTGAAGCTTTCTTT
TRBV18,-,-,TRBJ1-6,CASSPGPPGRHNSPLHF,TGTGCCAGCTCACCAGGCCCCCCAGGGAGGCATAATTCACCCCTCCACTTT
TRBV7-2,-,-,TRBJ2-3,CASSLVVAGATDTQYF,TGTGCCAGCAGCTTAGTGGTCGCGGGGGCTACAGATACGCAGTATTTT
TRBV4-1,-,TRBD2,TRBJ2-7,CASSQGLSGAFYEQYF,TGCGCCAGCAGCCAAGGGCTTAGCGGGGCATTTTACGAGCAGTACTTC
TRBV7-9,-,TRBD1,TRBJ2-7,CASSTTPPGGEQYF,TGTGCCAGCAGCACAACCCCCCCAGGGGGTGAGCAGTACTTC
TRBV27,-,-,TRBJ1-1,CASSFHGGAKTEAFF,TGTGCCAGCAGTTTCCACGGGGGGGCGAAAACTGAAGCTTTCTTT
TRBV19,-,TRBD1,TRBJ2-1,CASSIRGQGPNEQFF,TGTGCCAGTAGTATAAGGGGACAGGGCCCCAATGAGCAGTTCTTC
TRBV2,-,-,TRBJ2-7,CASKVENNYEQYF,TGTGCCAGCAAAGTGGAGAACAACTACGAGCAGTACTTC
TRBV28,-,-,TRBJ1-1,CASSLLWRGTNTEAFF,TGTGCCAGCAGTTTACTGTGGCGGGGGACGAACACTGAAGCTTTCTTT
TRBV6-1,-,TRBD1,TRBJ1-1,CASSDPWTGLAFF,TGTGCCAGCAGTGATCCCTGGACAGGGCTAGCTTTCTTT
TRBV5-1,-,TRBD1,TRBJ1-5,CASSPGQVNQPQHF,TGCGCCAGCAGTCCCGGACAGGTCAATCAGCCCCAGCATTTT
TRBV5-1,-,TRBD2,TRBJ2-1,CASEAGDSYNEQFF,TGCGCCAGTGAGGCGGGGGACTCCTACAATGAGCAGTTCTTC
TRBV30,-,-,TRBJ2-3,CAWSDLTDTQYF,TGTGCCTGGAGTGACTTGACAGATACGCAGTATTTT
TRBV5-1,-,-,TRBJ2-2,CASSLTETGELFF,TGCGCCAGCAGCTTGACGGAGACCGGGGAGCTGTTTTTT